This T cell receptor beta chain was found in a study of cytomegalovirus exposure and HLA in healthy donors. 13 Jbeta primers and 60 Vbeta primers were used for the PCR. Method: immunoSEQ multiplex PCR; TCRdb's copy keeps in-frame clones and lacks some. The data contain roughly 140,000 clones, 73% of them seen just once; the ten biggest clones take up around 14%. Whole-study findings and limits: HLA allele associations emerged for some 16,000 TCR beta sequences in a later analysis, at 0.05 false discovery rate. Later genetic work tied a missense DCLRE1C variant to beta-chain V and J trimming. It was 160 or so TCR beta chains that were listed as cytomegalovirus-associated.

Of note for this clone: Its antigen is unknown.

The sequencing sample was made of PBMCs. The source of this sequence is a human donor in good health.

CDR3 protein: CASSSSRGLDYSPLHF. The CDR3 DNA sequence: TGTGCCAGCAGCTCGAGCAGGGGGCTTGATTATTCACCCCTCCACTTT. The rearrangement uses TRBV5-4 and TRBJ1-6, with 8 bases that match TRBD1. The CDR3 runs 16 residues. The ends lost 3 bases at V and 8 bases at J; junction bases unmatched: 10. Germline V gives CDR1 SGHNT, CDR2 YYREEE (reference sequence).